This T cell receptor (beta chain) was identified during a study of siplizumab effects on memory and regulatory T cells (dated by TCRdb to the late 2010s). For context, the study as a whole: The study examined how the anti-CD2 antibody siplizumab affects alloreactive T-cell subsets in allogeneic mixed lymphocyte reactions built from human PBMCs.

In addition, sequencing in three donor pairs included unstimulated CD8+ effector memory subsets alongside CD4+ naive, CD8+ naive, CD8+ TEMRA and CD4+ memory subsets. Sorted unstimulated T cells and proliferating T cells recovered from mixed lymphocyte reactions were subjected to TCRbeta CDR3 sequencing. Fresh whole blood from fewer than 11 HLA-typed healthy donors was used to isolate PBMCs. Worth noting for this clone: The antigen it binds to is not known. Per-base qualities were not stored, and no clone one base away is much larger.

Libraries were made using the immunoSEQ multiplex PCR assay. Roughly 100,000 TCR templates per sample were assayed by the deep sequencing platform. Genomic DNA extracted from sorted T cells was used for TCRbeta CDR3 sequencing. In the source study's methods: The R programming language was used for clonal analysis of the TCRbeta CDR3 data. Comparing unstimulated samples against CFSE-low samples taken after the reaction was how alloreactive CD4+ and CD8+ clones were defined. Regulatory or non-regulatory origin was assigned to alloreactive CD4+ clones by matching of sequences to sorted unstimulated Treg and non-Treg repertoires. TCRdb holds this immuneACCESS table with in-frame rearrangements only. Some clones are missing; in checked studies, unresolved V genes explain under half, and the rest has no known cause. From that table come the V and J calls and clone size; the DNA was used to work out D and trimming. The sample profile shows some 100,000 clones; about 96% of them were found once. The leading ten clones occupy under 0.04% of the sample.

The paper as a whole reports these results and caveats: About 75-96% of proliferating CD4+ or CD8+ clones could not be given a naive or memory phenotype. Among mappable alloreactive CD4+ clones, an average Treg-derived fraction of almost 70% was observed with siplizumab, compared with 26.9% in control reactions. Siplizumab significantly reduced the cumulative frequency of alloreactive sequences traceable to unstimulated CD4+ memory T cells. Unstimulated naive T cells appeared more diverse than memory T cells, and naive cells seemed to contribute substantially to the alloresponse. Because sequences below about 10^-5 frequency were poorly captured, only a minor fraction of alloreactive clones could be mapped to unstimulated subsets. Whether proliferating Tregs from siplizumab cultures actually had suppressive function was not functionally confirmed.

According to the germline V gene, CDR1 reads MNHEY and CDR2 reads SVGAGI. From the cysteine through the phenylalanine, the CDR3 covers 15 amino acids. This entry keeps only the CDR3 DNA: 45 bases, framed from base 1. Compared with germline, V lacks 8 bases and J lacks 5 bases; bases without a gene match: 11. Sequencing used naive CD4+ T cells sorted from blood. The sample's cell subset or site label is to be understood as: unstimulated naive T cells. This clonotype originated in a human donor in good health. The chain joins TRBV6-5 to TRBJ2-3; a stretch of 9 junction bases matches TRBD2. The CDR3 protein: CASFASGGLGDTQYF. The sequence in DNA is TGTGCCAGCTTTGCAAGCGGGGGGCTAGGAGATACGCAGTATTTT.